This T cell receptor (beta chain) was found in a study of blood T cell repertoires in COVID-19. Study-level background: Donors in the United States, Italy and Spain gave samples during acute or convalescent COVID-19. From T cells, B-cell-depleted T cells, or PBMCs came the material, which was cDNA or gDNA.

Authors' data handling: How many nucleated cells were present was estimated from reference gene primer amplification. TCRdb's table, derived via immunoSEQ multiplex PCR, lists solely in-frame clones and lacks some. The V and J calls and clone size come from that table; D and trimming were worked out from the DNA. The repertoire includes 250,000 to 350,000 clones, 86% of them detected once, and less than 3% sits in the top ten. The CDR3 is 16 amino acids. Germline values: CDR1 SGHVS, CDR2 FNYEAQ. V dropped 4 bases and J dropped 1; count of bases not matched to a gene: 4. The genes are TRBV7-6 and TRBJ2-5; 12 nucleotides agree with TRBD1. The TCR comes from a woman younger than 45 with active or convalescent COVID-19. The sample taken for sequencing was peripheral blood. CDR3 sequence (DNA): TGTGCCAGCAGCTGGGGGACAGGGGGCGGCCAAGAGACCCAGTACTTC. It specifies CASSWGTGGGQETQYF.